The clone carrying this TCR beta chain was counted once. This specimen includes other DNA sequences encoding the same CDR3. Seattle enrolled patients during active infection and tracked them longitudinally. The data derive from a study of blood T cell repertoires in COVID-19. The germline V gene encodes CDR1 SGHRS and CDR2 YFSETQ. The CDR3 consists of 13 residues. Trimming shortened V by 0 bases and J by 1 base, and 4 bases separated the two germline ends. Authors' data handling: Nucleated cell number was recorded as an estimate derived from reference gene primer amplification. Measured with immunoSEQ multiplex PCR; TCRdb has only the in-frame clones, and not every one. Clonal size and the V and J genes are those of that table, whereas D and trimming came from the DNA. The sample lists some 230,000 clones, roughly four fifths seen once, with 8% to 10% in the top ten.

V and J are TRBV5-1 and TRBJ2-5; D is undetermined. The sample was peripheral blood. The sequence was collected from a woman older than 75 with COVID-19, enrolled during active disease. For the CDR3, the DNA is TGCGCCAGCAGCTTGGGGCTCCAAGAGACCCAGTACTTC. Its translation: CASSLGLQETQYF.